This T cell receptor (beta chain) was obtained from a study of T cell responses to AZD1222 COVID-19 vaccine. The wider study: The analysis combined second doses at about 4 or about 12 weeks. Overall study results and limits: Rises in breadth and depth of Spike-specific TCRs came after two AZD1222 doses. Seropositive AZD1222 recipients at baseline numbered only five or six.

Per the germline V gene, CDR1 is SGHDT and CDR2 is YYEEEE. With 3 bases removed from V and 7 bases from J, the gap between germline ends came to 11 bases. This CDR3 region has 13 residues. The method was immunoSEQ multiplex PCR; TCRdb's version includes in-frame clones alone and lacks a portion of them. The sample carries 74,000 or so clones, about 85% recorded once. A note on this clone: The antigen is unknown.

The chain couples TRBV5-6 to TRBJ1-5, with D possibly TRBD1 on 6 matching bases. This specimen was peripheral blood, taken on day 0 of AZD1222 vaccination. This clonotype was obtained from an adult in good health. The CDR3 loop reads CASSSARGQPQHF. CDR3 bases: TGTGCCAGCAGCTCGGCCAGGGGACAGCCCCAGCATTTT.